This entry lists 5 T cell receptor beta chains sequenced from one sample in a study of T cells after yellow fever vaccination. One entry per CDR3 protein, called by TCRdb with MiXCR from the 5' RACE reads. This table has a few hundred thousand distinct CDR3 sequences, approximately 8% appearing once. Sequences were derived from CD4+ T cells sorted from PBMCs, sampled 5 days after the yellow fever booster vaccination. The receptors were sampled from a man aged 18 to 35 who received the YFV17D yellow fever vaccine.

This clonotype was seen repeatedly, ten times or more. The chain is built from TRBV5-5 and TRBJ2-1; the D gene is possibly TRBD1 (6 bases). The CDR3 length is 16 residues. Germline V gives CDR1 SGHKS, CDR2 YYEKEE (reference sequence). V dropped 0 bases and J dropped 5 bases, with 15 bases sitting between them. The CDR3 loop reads CASSLVSLGDNNEQFF. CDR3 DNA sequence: TGTGCCAGCAGCTTGGTGTCTTTAGGGGACAACAATGAGCAGTTCTTC.

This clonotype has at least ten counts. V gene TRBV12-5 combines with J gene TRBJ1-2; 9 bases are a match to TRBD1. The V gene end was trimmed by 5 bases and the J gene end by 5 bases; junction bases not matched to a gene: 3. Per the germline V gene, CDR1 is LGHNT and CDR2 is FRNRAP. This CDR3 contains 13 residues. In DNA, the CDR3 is TGTGCTAGTGGTCCCGGACAGGGGTATGGCTACACCTTC. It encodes CASGPGQGYGYTF.

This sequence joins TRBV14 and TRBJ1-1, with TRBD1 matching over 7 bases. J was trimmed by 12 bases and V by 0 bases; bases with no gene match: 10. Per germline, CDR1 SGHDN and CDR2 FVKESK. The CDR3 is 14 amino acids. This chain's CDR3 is CASSQDFAGGRTFF. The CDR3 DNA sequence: TGTGCCAGCAGCCAAGATTTTGCAGGGGGTAGGACTTTCTTT. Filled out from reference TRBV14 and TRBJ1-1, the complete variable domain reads EAGVTQFPSHSVIEKGQTVTLRCDPISGHDNLYWYRRVMGKEIKFLLHFVKESKQDESGMPNNRFLAERTGGTYSTLKVQPAELEDSGVYFCASSQDFAGGRTFFGQGTRLTVV.

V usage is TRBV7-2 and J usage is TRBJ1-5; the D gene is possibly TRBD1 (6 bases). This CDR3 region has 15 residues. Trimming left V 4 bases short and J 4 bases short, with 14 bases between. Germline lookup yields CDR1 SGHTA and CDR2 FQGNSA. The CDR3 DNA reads TGTGCCAGCAGCTCCGGGACAAGGGAGAATCAGCCCCAGCATTTT. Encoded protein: CASSSGTRENQPQHF.

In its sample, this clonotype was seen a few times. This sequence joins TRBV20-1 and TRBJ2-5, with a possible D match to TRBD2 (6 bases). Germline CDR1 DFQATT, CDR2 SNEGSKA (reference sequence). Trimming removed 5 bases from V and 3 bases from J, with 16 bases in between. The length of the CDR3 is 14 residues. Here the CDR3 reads CSAPLLGGEETQYF. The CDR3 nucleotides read TGCAGTGCTCCCCTTCTAGGCGGGGAAGAGACCCAGTACTTC.